These T cell receptor beta chains were read from a single sample in a study of T cell responses to AZD1222 COVID-19 vaccine. The assay was immunoSEQ multiplex PCR, and TCRdb's table has in-frame clones only and misses some. This sample yields 150,000 to 200,000 clones, of which 85% to 90% are seen a single time; roughly 25% belongs to the top ten. Here the sequenced sample was peripheral blood, taken 28 days after the second AZD1222 dose. These receptors originate from an adult who received the AZD1222 COVID-19 vaccine. Both conserved end residues are part of each CDR3. A D gene is named only where the DNA matches it firmly. Clone size appears in some rows only: once, few, many, or a class for an expanded clone.

clone_size,d_call,v_call,j_call,cdr3_nt,cdr3_aa
.,.,TRBV21-1,TRBJ2-4,TGTGCCAGCAGCAAAGGGGGGCCGGTAGCCAAAAACATTCAGTACTTC,CASSKGGPVAKNIQYF
few,.,TRBV19,TRBJ2-7,TGTGCCAGTACCTCAGAGGGAACCTACGAGCAGTACTTC,CASTSEGTYEQYF
.,.,TRBV23-1,TRBJ2-1,TGCGCCAGCAGTCAATACAATGAGCAGTTCTTC,CASSQYNEQFF
.,TRBD1,TRBV24-1,TRBJ1-2,TGTGCCACCAGTGATTCAGGGGGCCCGGAGTATGGCTACACCTTC,CATSDSGGPEYGYTF
.,.,TRBV7-2,TRBJ2-3,TGTGCCAGCAGCTCCAACATGGGGTCAGATACGCAGTATTTT,CASSSNMGSDTQYF
.,.,TRBV30,TRBJ2-5,TGTGCCCTGGCGCTTCCGGGACGGCCCGAAGAGACCCAGTACTTC,CALALPGRPEETQYF
.,.,TRBV6-5,TRBJ1-2,TGTGCCAGCAGGCAGACTCTTAACTATGGCTACACCTTC,CASRQTLNYGYTF
.,TRBD1,TRBV6-2/TRBV6-3,TRBJ1-4,TGTGCCAGCAGTCGCCCCGGGACAGGGGGCGAAAAACTGTTTTTT,CASSRPGTGGEKLFF
.,TRBD1,TRBV19,TRBJ2-1,TGTGCCAGTAGTACAGTTAACAGGGGAGTCAATGAGCAGTTCTTC,CASSTVNRGVNEQFF
.,.,TRBV11-3,TRBJ2-5,TGTGCCAGCAGCCGGGGGCAGCAAGAGACCCAGTACTTC,CASSRGQQETQYF
.,TRBD2,TRBV3-1/TRBV3-2,TRBJ2-2,TGTGCCAGCAGCCGAGGGACCGGACTAGCGGGGTGGGACACCGGGGAGCTGTTTTTT,CASSRGTGLAGWDTGELFF
.,.,TRBV9,TRBJ1-2,TGTGCCAGCAGCGCGGCCAGAGCGAACTATGGCTACACCTTC,CASSAARANYGYTF
once,.,TRBV4-2,TRBJ2-6,TGTGCCAGCAGCCGAGTTGACCGGAGCTCTGGGGCCAACGTCCTGACTTTC,CASSRVDRSSGANVLTF
.,.,TRBV19,TRBJ2-5,TGTGCCAGTAGTTTGGCAGCCCGGAAAGAGACCCAGTACTTC,CASSLAARKETQYF
.,.,TRBV2,TRBJ2-5,TGTGCCAGCCCCGGCACTAAGAGGACCCAGTACTTC,CASPGTKRTQYF
.,.,TRBV28,TRBJ2-7,TGTGCCAGCAGTTTAGGCAAACCCTACGAGCAGTACTTC,CASSLGKPYEQYF
.,.,TRBV30,TRBJ1-2,TGTGCCTGGAGTTTTTGGACAGATTATGGCTACACCTTC,CAWSFWTDYGYTF
.,.,TRBV27,TRBJ2-7,TGTGCCAGCAGTTCCCAGGGGGGACCGCGCTATAGCTACGAGCAGTACTTC,CASSSQGGPRYSYEQYF
.,TRBD2,TRBV3-1/TRBV3-2,TRBJ2-1,TGTGCCAGCAGCCAAGAAGGGACTAGCGGGAGAAGGTTCTTC,CASSQEGTSGRRFF
.,.,TRBV3-1/TRBV3-2,TRBJ2-1,TGTGCCAGCAGCCAGTTGGGTGAGCAGTTCTTC,CASSQLGEQFF
.,.,TRBV10-3,TRBJ1-1,TGTGCCATCAGTGTCCCAGAGGGCACTGAAGCTTTCTTT,CAISVPEGTEAFF
.,.,TRBV5-1,TRBJ2-3,TGCGCCAGCTCTTACGGACAGTTAGCTAGCACAGATACGCAGTATTTT,CASSYGQLASTDTQYF
.,TRBD2,TRBV28,TRBJ2-7,TGTGCCAGCCAGTCCCCAGCTACGGGACTAGCGGACTCCTACGAGCAGTACTTC,CASQSPATGLADSYEQYF
.,.,TRBV30,TRBJ1-5,TGTGCCTGGAGTTCCAGGGACAATCAGCCCCAGCATTTT,CAWSSRDNQPQHF
.,.,TRBV7-8,TRBJ2-6,TGTGCCAGCAGCTTAGTATCGGGGAACGGGGCCAACGTCCTGACTTTC,CASSLVSGNGANVLTF
few,.,TRBV7-3,TRBJ1-1,TGTGCCAGCAGCTTACCCAAGGTTATGAACACTGAAGCTTTCTTT,CASSLPKVMNTEAFF
.,TRBD1,TRBV5-6,TRBJ1-6,TGTGCCAGCAGCCCTTTACAGGGGGCAAATAATTCACCCCTCCACTTT,CASSPLQGANNSPLHF
few,.,TRBV28,TRBJ2-7,TGTGCCAGCAGTTTAGAGGGCTACGAGCAGTACTTC,CASSLEGYEQYF
.,TRBD1,TRBV12-5,TRBJ2-6,TGTGCTAGTGGCCCTTTTTCGCCTCGGGACAGGACCTCTGGGGCCAACGTCCTGACTTTC,CASGPFSPRDRTSGANVLTF
.,.,TRBV28,TRBJ1-4,TGTGCCAGCAGTTTATATCGCCAGGGCGGGGGAAAACTGTTTTTT,CASSLYRQGGGKLFF
.,.,TRBV28,TRBJ1-6,TGTGCCAGCACCAACAGGGCAGGGAAGAATTCACCCCTCCACTTT,CASTNRAGKNSPLHF
.,TRBD1,TRBV7-8,TRBJ2-5,TGTGCCAGCAGCTTAGGGGGCTCAGGGGGCGCACAGACCCAGTACTTC,CASSLGGSGGAQTQYF
.,TRBD2,TRBV6-2/TRBV6-3,TRBJ2-4,TGTGCCAGCAGCAGCGGGAGTGGGTCGGCCAAAAACATTCAGTACTTC,CASSSGSGSAKNIQYF
.,.,TRBV28,TRBJ1-1,TGTGCCAGCAGGGAGTTACTGACAGACCGAATGAACACTGAAGCTTTCTTT,CASRELLTDRMNTEAFF
.,TRBD1,TRBV7-2,TRBJ1-6,TGTGCCAGCAGCCGTAACAGGGGGCGTAATAATTCACCCCTCCACTTT,CASSRNRGRNNSPLHF
.,.,TRBV11-1,TRBJ1-2,TGTGCCAGCAGCTCGGAGGCAGCATATGGCTACACCTTC,CASSSEAAYGYTF
.,TRBD2,TRBV9,TRBJ2-1,TGTGCCAGCAGCGTAGAGGGGACTAGCGGGAGTCAGAATGAGCAGTTCTTC,CASSVEGTSGSQNEQFF
few,TRBD1,TRBV7-2,TRBJ2-7,TGTGCCAGCAGCTTATCGTCCGGGACAGGCGTCTACGAGCAGTACTTC,CASSLSSGTGVYEQYF
.,.,TRBV28,TRBJ2-3,TGTGCCAGCACCATCTCCCAGGGTAGCACAGATACGCAGTATTTT,CASTISQGSTDTQYF
.,TRBD1,TRBV27,TRBJ1-4,TGTGCCAGCAGGAGGGACAGGGTAGAAAAACTGTTTTTT,CASRRDRVEKLFF